Listed here are 30 T cell receptor beta chains from one sample, sequenced in a study of tumor-infiltrating lymphocytes in primary liver carcinoma. From about 490 ng of total RNA, TCR beta-specific cDNA was reverse-transcribed using a constant-region primer. Three-round nested multiplex PCR performed with slightly modified ARM-PCR produced the TCR beta libraries. The first two PCR rounds, around 10 cycles each, used TRBV1-TRBV30 forward primers and a C-beta reverse primer. TCRdb itself ran the multiplex PCR reads through MiXCR, one entry per CDR3 protein. The sample lists fewer than 150,000 distinct CDR3 sequences; around two thirds were seen once. Extraction of RNA together with DNA used about 17-30 mg of unsorted bulk tissue. The sequenced sample consisted of liver tumor tissue from sampling region 1. Indicated subset: tumor region T1, superior pole. Source of these receptors: a woman aged 55 to 70 with primary liver carcinoma and hepatitis B virus infection.

This clonotype was detected ten times or more. Here the CDR3 DNA reads TGCAGCGCCCCGGGACTCAGCACAGATACGCAGTATTTT. Protein product: CSAPGLSTDTQYF. This chain connects TRBV29-1 to TRBJ2-3; TRBD2 is a possible D gene (6 bases). Per the germline V gene, CDR1 is SQVTM and CDR2 is ANQGSEA. The CDR3 is 13 amino acids. Trimming cost V 7 bases and J 0 bases, with 11 bases left between them.

On this clonotype itself: An end of the junction does not agree with germline; a read error may underlie this. V gene TRBV11-2 combines with J gene TRBJ2-2, with D maybe TRBD1 (6 bases). Germline V lookup: CDR1 SGHAT, CDR2 FQNNGV. The CDR3 is 15 amino acids. The CDR3 sequence: CTSSLVRGSIGELFF. CDR3 in DNA: TGTACCAGCAGCTTAGTAAGGGGGTCCATAGGGGAGCTGTTTTTT.

As concerns this clonotype: This may come from a read error, since a much larger clone is one base off. The gene calls are TRBV12-3 or TRBV12-4 and TRBJ1-5, with D maybe TRBD1 (5 bases). This CDR3 contains 13 residues. The CDR3 sequence is CASSLLRDQAQHF. The CDR3 DNA follows: TGTGCCAGCAGTCTGCTCAGGGATCAGGCCCAGCATTTT.

This clonotype has just one count. This clone may be a read error of a much larger clone one base away. The chain carries TRBV5-1 and TRBJ2-3; D is undetermined. The DNA end lines up better with TRBJ1-5; the J call may be wrong. This CDR3 has 18 residues. CDR1 and CDR2 (germline): SGHRS, YFSETQ. CDR3 DNA sequence: TGCGCCAGCAGCTTGGGTACCACATCTAAATCGGGTGCAGATACGCAGCATTTT. Amino acids: CASSLGTTSKSGADTQHF.

Concerning this clonotype: Likely a read error: the CDR3 ends without its conserved phenylalanine or tryptophan. The chain is built from TRBV11-2 and TRBJ2-7; no clear D gene. This CDR3 region has 16 residues. Germline-derived CDR1 and CDR2 are SGHAT and FQNNGV. The CDR3 DNA reads TGTTCCAGCAGCTTAGGGCTAGTTCAAACCTCCTACGAGCAGTACCTC. It translates to CSSSLGLVQTSYEQYL.

To note about this clonotype: As the CDR3 is not closed by the conserved phenylalanine or tryptophan, this likely results from a read error. This sequence joins TRBV29-1 and TRBJ2-7; no definite D call. CDR1 and CDR2 (germline): SQVTM, ANQGSEA. The CDR3 contains 11 residues. Trimming took 6 bases from V and 4 from J, leaving 10 bases between them. CDR3 sequence: CSVRVSYEQYL. The CDR3 DNA sequence: TGCAGCGTACGGGTATCGTACGAGCAGTACTTA.

Many counts were recorded for this clonotype. This rearrangement joins TRBV28 to TRBJ1-1, with D hard to call. Germline-derived CDR1 and CDR2 are MDHEN and SYDVKM. The CDR3 extends over 11 amino acids. Trimming took 2 bases from V and 6 from J, leaving 4 bases between them. CDR3 DNA sequence: TGTGCCAGCAGTTTAAGCGCTGAAGCTTTCTTT. Its protein product is CASSLSAEAFF.

A note on this clonotype: Its ends do not fully match the called genes, so a read error is possible. This chain connects TRBV4-1 to TRBJ1-5; TRBD1 might be the D (6 bases). Germline CDR1 is MGHRA and CDR2 is YSYEKL. This CDR3 has 16 residues. The DNA for the CDR3 is TGCGCCAGCAGCCAAATAAGGGGGAAGTCCAATCAGCACCAGCATTTT. It encodes CASSQIRGKSNQHQHF.

The chain has TRBV6-6 and TRBJ1-5, with a weak D call TRBD1 (5 bases). CDR3 length: 14 residues. V lost 3 bases and J 5 bases, leaving 11 bases between the germline ends. Germline V lookup: CDR1 MNHNY, CDR2 SVGAGI (reference sequence). In DNA, the CDR3 is TGTGCCAGCAGTTATGTCAGGGCGGATCAGCCCCAGCATTTT. Protein product: CASSYVRADQPQHF.

In regard to this clonotype: With a much larger clone just one base away, this may be a read error. The V call is TRBV29-1, the J call TRBJ2-7, with 7 bases identical to TRBD2. V lost 5 bases, J lost 6 bases, and 13 bases stayed unmatched. Per germline, CDR1 SQVTM and CDR2 ANQGSEA. CDR3 length equals 14 residues. As DNA, the CDR3 is TGCAGCGTTTTAGGCGGGAGCGGGGTAGGCGAGCAGTACTTC. Translated: CSVLGGSGVGEQYF.

The chain is built from TRBV25-1 and TRBJ1-4; 9 bases fit TRBD1. CDR3 size: 13 residues. Losses at the gene ends were 6 bases for V and 8 bases for J; bases not matched to a gene: 4. Germline loops: CDR1 MGHDK, CDR2 SYGVNS. The CDR3 DNA follows: TGTGCCAGCAGCGGGACAGGGAGGGAAAAACTGTTTTTT. This encodes CASSGTGREKLFF.

To note about this clonotype: A read error is possible here, since a much larger clone lies one base away. The V call is TRBV28, the J call TRBJ2-7; no reliable D call. Per the germline V gene, CDR1 is MDHEN and CDR2 is SYDVKM. The CDR3 covers 11 residues. V was trimmed by 5 bases and J by 6 bases, leaving 8 bases between them. The CDR3 region is CASSIQREQYF. In nucleotides, the CDR3 is TGTGCCAGCAGTATTCAGCGCGAGCAGTACTTC.

This clonotype was detected once. Since a much larger clone is just one base distant, this may be a read error. DNA of the CDR3: TGTGCCAGCACGGGCGACAAGGGGGAGCAGTTCTTC. Encoded protein: CASTGDKGEQFF. V and J are TRBV12-3 or TRBV12-4 and TRBJ2-1; possible D gene TRBD1, 5 bases. V gave up 7 bases and J gave up 10 bases, with 14 bases separating them. This CDR3 contains 12 residues.

With regard to this clonotype: A much larger clone differs from this one at a single base, so this may be a read error. The chain couples TRBV4-2 to TRBJ2-5, with 8 positions matching TRBD2. The germline V gene has CDR1 LGHNA and CDR2 YNFKEQ. The CDR3 has 16 residues. CDR3 amino acids: CVSSQGIGGRRETQYF. The CDR3 DNA is TGTGTCAGCAGCCAAGGGATTGGCGGGAGGAGGGAGACCCAGTACTTC.

This clonotype was counted ten times or more. This chain uses TRBV5-5 with TRBJ2-7; 14 bases are a match to TRBD2. Losses at the gene ends were 3 bases for V and 2 bases for J; bases not matched to a gene: 1. CDR1 and CDR2 (germline): SGHKS, YYEKEE (reference sequence). The CDR3 has 15 amino acids. CDR3 region: CASSWGLAGAYEQYF. DNA of the CDR3: TGTGCCAGCAGCTGGGGACTAGCGGGAGCCTACGAGCAGTACTTC.

The V call is TRBV12-5, the J call TRBJ2-7, with 9 bases aligning to TRBD1. V was clipped by 7 bases and J by 5 bases; unmatched bases: 12. The CDR3 covers 15 residues. Germline V gene sequence: CDR1 LGHNT, CDR2 FRNRAP. CDR3 loop: CASAMTGGRSHEQYF. CDR3 nucleotides: TGTGCTAGTGCCATGACAGGGGGGAGGTCCCACGAGCAGTACTTC.

This clonotype has just a few counts. Just one base apart from a much larger clone, this may be a read error. The rearrangement links TRBV29-1 to TRBJ2-3; D possibly corresponds to TRBD1 (6 bases). Germline-derived CDR1 and CDR2 are SQVTM and ANQGSEA. The CDR3 consists of 15 residues. Trimming pared 1 base from V and 3 bases from J, leaving 14 bases between. The CDR3 sequence: CSVEGGQGSTDTQYF. The CDR3, as DNA: TGCAGCGTTGAAGGGGGCCAGGGGTCGACAGATACGCAGTATTTT.

The V call is TRBV28, the J call TRBJ2-7; 7 bases match TRBD2. V lost 2 bases and J lost 4; bases outside the gene matches: 8. Germline V gene data show CDR1 as MDHEN and CDR2 as SYDVKM. The CDR3 extends over 15 amino acids. CDR3 amino acids: CASSLNSGLPYEQYF. CDR3 DNA: TGTGCCAGCAGTTTAAATTCGGGACTACCTTACGAGCAGTACTTC.

This clonotype was counted many times. The chain links TRBV5-5 to TRBJ1-1, with unresolved D. V lost 3 bases to trimming and J lost 1 base, with 10 bases between them. Germline V lookup: CDR1 SGHKS, CDR2 YYEKEE (reference sequence). The CDR3 is 14 amino acids. The CDR3 loop is CASSSLTGNTEAFF. The CDR3, as DNA: TGTGCCAGCAGCTCGCTGACGGGGAACACTGAAGCTTTCTTT. Complete variable domain (other parts from reference TRBV5-5 and TRBJ1-1): DAGVTQSPTHLIKTRGQQVTLRCSPISGHKSVSWYQQVLGQGPQFIFQYYEKEERGRGNFPDRFSARQFPNYSSELNVNALLLGDSALYLCASSSLTGNTEAFFGQGTRLTVV.

Comments on this clonotype: The germline gene is not matched at one end of the junction; a read error may be the cause. The chain carries TRBV11-3 and TRBJ2-2; tentative D call: TRBD2 (5 bases). This CDR3 region has 15 residues. Germline CDR1 and CDR2: SGHNT and YENEEA. The CDR3 nucleotides are TGTGCCAACAGCTTTCACACAGAGGGAACCAGGGAGCTGTTTTTT. Its protein is CANSFHTEGTRELFF.

This clonotype has a single count. The genes are TRBV28 and TRBJ2-2, with D hard to call. This CDR3 region has 14 residues. V was cut by 7 bases and J by 6 bases, with 15 bases left in between. Germline values: CDR1 MDHEN, CDR2 SYDVKM. CDR3 nucleotide sequence: TGTGCCAGCACACCCCGGGCCGGGTCCGGGGAGCTGTTTTTT. It codes for CASTPRAGSGELFF.

This clonotype was observed at least ten times. The V call is TRBV11-2, the J call TRBJ2-1; a weak D match, TRBD2 (6 bases). V lost 5 bases, J lost 7 bases, and 24 bases lay in between. This CDR3 spans 17 amino acids. From germline, CDR1 is SGHAT and CDR2 FQNNGV. In nucleotides, the CDR3 is TGTGCCAGCAGCATTCACTCGGGACTCCTTAATAGGAATGAGCAGTTCTTC. This gives the protein CASSIHSGLLNRNEQFF.

The count of this clonotype is one. A much more abundant neighbour one base away suggests this may be a read error. The chain employs TRBV4-1 and TRBJ2-1; D perhaps matches TRBD2 (6 bases). Trimming left V 2 bases short and J 9 bases short, with 20 bases between. The germline CDR1 and CDR2 sequences are MGHRA and YSYEKL. This CDR3 is 16 amino acids long. The CDR3 sequence is CASSQNNAGWGGEQFF. The CDR3 nucleotides read TGCGCCAGCAGCCAAAACAACGCCGGGTGGGGAGGTGAGCAGTTCTTC.

Note on this clonotype: This could be a read error, since a much larger clone is one nucleotide away. Since the CDR3 does not end with the conserved phenylalanine or tryptophan, this likely comes from a read error. V and J are TRBV6-5 and TRBJ1-6; 9 positions agree with TRBD1. There are 16 residues in the CDR3. V lost 6 bases, J lost 6 bases, and 9 bases stayed unmatched. Germline V gene lookup returns CDR1 MNHEY and CDR2 SVGAGI. The CDR3 spells CASREQGARGNSPLHS. The CDR3 DNA sequence: TGTGCCAGCAGAGAACAGGGGGCGCGGGGTAATTCACCCCTCCACTCT.

To note about this clonotype: This may be a read error: a much more frequent sequence differs by one nucleotide. The rearrangement joins TRBV5-4 to TRBJ2-3, with 10 bases matching TRBD2. The length of the CDR3 is 15 residues. Per germline, CDR1 SGHNT and CDR2 YYREEE (reference sequence). The CDR3, as DNA: TGTGCCAGCAGTCCCTCTAGCGGGAGATCAGATATGCAGTATTTT. Translating gives CASSPSSGRSDMQYF.

Remarks on this clonotype: One end of the junction is discordant with germline, which a read error may explain. The chain uses TRBV28 and TRBJ1-4; D unclear. The CDR3 covers 15 residues. Germline CDR1 and CDR2: MDHEN and SYDVKM. The CDR3 sequence is CTSRPTGRANEKLFF. The CDR3 DNA follows: TGTACCAGCAGACCTACCGGGAGGGCTAATGAAAAACTGTTTTTT.

For this clonotype: Possible read error: a much larger clone is one base away. The final CDR3 position lacks the conserved phenylalanine or tryptophan, pointing to a likely read error. The chain recombines TRBV28 with TRBJ1-5; D might be TRBD1 (6 bases). This CDR3 region has 15 residues. Germline V gives CDR1 MDHEN, CDR2 SYDVKM. Deletions cut 7 bases from V and 4 bases from J, with 17 bases between. The CDR3 region is CASTGGGALNQPQHL. CDR3 DNA: TGTGCCAGCACCGGTGGGGGGGCCCTAAATCAGCCCCAGCATTTA.

For this clonotype: One junction end does not reproduce the germline sequence, and a read error may be involved. The V and J genes are TRBV29-1 and TRBJ1-1; 9 bases fit TRBD1. CDR1 and CDR2 (germline): SQVTM, ANQGSEA. The CDR3 runs 13 residues. CDR3 amino acids: CSVGDRGGLEALF. The CDR3 DNA is TGCAGCGTCGGAGACAGGGGGGGACTTGAAGCTCTCTTT.

About this clonotype: The junction departs from germline at one end; a sequencing error may be responsible. The V call is TRBV11-2, the J call TRBJ2-2; perhaps TRBD1 as D (6 bases). Per germline, CDR1 SGHAT and CDR2 FQNNGV. The CDR3 loop spans 17 amino acids. The CDR3 nucleotides are TGTGCCAGCAGTTTACGGGTGACAGGCTTGAAGACCGGGGAACTGTTTTTT. It encodes CASSLRVTGLKTGELFF. Together with reference TRBV11-2 and TRBJ2-2, the CDR3 gives the full variable domain: EAGVAQSPRYKIIEKRQSVAFWCNPISGHATLYWYQQILGQGPKLLIQFQNNGVVDDSQLPKDRFSAERLKGVDSTLKIQPAKLEDSAVYLCASSLRVTGLKTGELFFGEGSRLTVL.

This clonotype was seen a handful of times. This chain uses TRBV28 with TRBJ1-5, with 8 bases fitting TRBD1. The CDR3 runs 15 residues. Trimming cost V 4 bases and J 7 bases; bases outside gene matches: 9. Germline V gene lookup returns CDR1 MDHEN and CDR2 SYDVKM. The CDR3 spells CASSSLGQGVQPQHF. CDR3 sequence (DNA): TGTGCCAGCAGTTCGCTAGGACAGGGTGTCCAGCCCCAGCATTTT.